The 3 T cell receptor beta chains below come from one sample, sequenced in a study of T cell clonotyping in hematopoietic cell transplantation. Repertoires were generated with immunoSEQ multiplex PCR, while TCRdb's copy carries only in-frame clones and drops some. The sample has about 4,400 clones, 55% to 75% seen once; the top ten hold less than 10%. This sample comprised PBMCs, obtained 100 days after allogeneic stem cell transplant. Every receptor here comes from a male patient aged 55 to 70 who had an allogeneic stem cell transplant, so the T cells may come from the graft donor. Some clones in this sample may be carry-over from other donors' samples.

The V gene is TRBV4-3, the J gene TRBJ1-6, with 9 bases aligning to TRBD1. The CDR3 length is 15 residues. The V and J ends lost 2 bases and 10 bases, in that order; junction bases with no gene match: 6. Germline V lookup: CDR1 LGHNA, CDR2 YSLEER. The CDR3: CASSQQGQGRSPLHF. CDR3 DNA sequence: TGCGCCAGCAGCCAACAGGGACAGGGTAGATCACCCCTCCACTTT.

The genes are TRBV9 and TRBJ2-2, with unresolved D. The germline V gene has CDR1 SGDLS and CDR2 YYNGEE. This CDR3 is built from 14 residues. Trimming pared 3 bases from V and 3 bases from J, leaving 9 bases between. The CDR3 protein is CASSGLWDTGELFF. In DNA form, the CDR3 reads TGTGCCAGCAGCGGCCTTTGGGACACCGGGGAGCTGTTTTTT.

This chain links TRBV30 with TRBJ1-1, with TRBD1 as a possible D gene (5 bases). Trimming removed 2 bases from V and 6 bases from J, with 19 bases in between. The CDR3 covers 15 residues. The germline CDR1 and CDR2 sequences are GTSNPN and SVGIG (reference sequence). DNA for the CDR3: TGTGCCTGGAGTACCGGGGGAGGGGCCCGAGCTGAAGCTTTCTTT. The encoded protein is CAWSTGGGARAEAFF.